This T cell receptor (beta chain) originates from a study of T cells expressing NK-cell markers. The wider study: CD3+CD56+NKG2C+, CD3+CD56+NKG2C- and CD3+CD56-NKG2C+ T cells, once sorted, supplied the TCR beta repertoires. The authors sequenced eight donors, of whom seven were HCMV-seropositive and one was seronegative. Study observations and caveats: Over 5 donors showed dominant NKG2C+ clonotypes comprising about 1.0-8% of their CD8+ T cells. Researchers report these clonotypes also headed the CD3+CD56-NKG2C+ fraction in four donors.

TCRdb re-called the 5' RACE reads, yielding one record per CDR3 amino acid sequence without DNA. The sample totals some 600,000 distinct CDR3 sequences. The CDR3 runs 14 residues. With regard to this clonotype: As yet, its antigen is unknown.

This receptor was taken from a man between 18 and 29 years old in good health. Sequenced: blood T cells: a sorted CD56 or NKG2C T cell subset, CD4+ or CD8+ T cells, or bulk PBMC T cells (not recorded which). The V and J genes are TRBV12-3 or TRBV12-4 and TRBJ2-2; absent DNA, TCRdb's TRBD2 call cannot be checked. CDR3 region: CASSPTEGSGELFF.